Shown below are 8 T cell receptor beta chains from a single sample sequenced in a study of shared clonotypes between healthy human individuals. This table comes from immunoSEQ multiplex PCR, and its TCRdb copy is limited to in-frame clones, with some not included. This sample has around 2.3 million clones, with roughly 95% found just once. The sample comprised naive CD4+ T cells sorted from blood. Stated subset: CD45RA+ positively selected. These receptors all stem from a man younger than 30 in good health.

The chain recombines TRBV5-4 with TRBJ1-2; 10 bases are shared with TRBD1. The length of the CDR3 is 13 residues. With V trimmed by 10 bases and J by 5 bases, 8 bases remained unmatched. Germline CDR1 and CDR2: SGHNT and YYREEE (reference sequence). The CDR3 protein is CAGRQGAQYGYTF. The DNA for the CDR3 is TGTGCCGGGCGACAGGGGGCCCAATATGGCTACACCTTC.

The V call is TRBV7-8, the J call TRBJ1-1; 9 bases line up with TRBD1. Germline V gene sequence: CDR1 SGHVS, CDR2 FQNEAQ. With V trimmed by 1 base and J by 0 bases, 3 bases remained unmatched. The CDR3 runs to 16 residues. DNA for the CDR3: TGTGCCAGCAGCTTAGAACAGGGGGCTTTGAACACTGAAGCTTTCTTT. Its protein product is CASSLEQGALNTEAFF.

The chain combines TRBV10-2 with TRBJ1-2; D is unresolved. Germline CDR1 reads WSHSY; CDR2 reads SAAADI. This CDR3 region has 13 residues. Trimming shortened V by 0 bases and J by 2 bases, and 4 bases separated the two germline ends. CDR3 in amino acids: CASSESPNYGYTF. As DNA, the CDR3 is TGCGCCAGCAGTGAGTCGCCCAACTATGGCTACACCTTC.

CDR3 amino acids: CASSDTSRGPYGYTF. CDR3 DNA sequence: TGTGCCAGCAGCGACACTTCGAGGGGTCCCTATGGCTACACCTTC. The J gene is TRBJ1-2, the V gene TRBV28; tentatively, D is TRBD1 (5 bases). Per the germline V gene, CDR1 is MDHEN and CDR2 is SYDVKM. V dropped 6 bases and J dropped 4 bases, with 18 bases sitting between them. The CDR3 extends over 15 amino acids.

This clone has only one observation. The chain has TRBV2 and TRBJ2-5; 9 bases match TRBD1. The CDR3 covers 14 residues. The ends lost 8 bases at V and 4 bases at J; junction bases unmatched: 8. Germline CDR1 SNHLY, CDR2 FYNNEI. CDR3 amino acids: CASARTGVGETQYF. CDR3 coding DNA: TGTGCCAGCGCCCGGACAGGGGTGGGAGAGACCCAGTACTTC.

The chain recombines TRBV2 with TRBJ2-7; D is unclear. The germline V and J ends were trimmed by 5 bases and 3 bases, with 17 bases remaining between them. The CDR3 length is 15 residues. Germline V gives CDR1 SNHLY, CDR2 FYNNEI. CDR3 loop: CASSLEWTEFYEQYF. DNA for the CDR3: TGTGCCAGCAGTCTCGAGTGGACGGAATTCTACGAGCAGTACTTC.

V is TRBV12-5 and J is TRBJ2-7, with 7 bases fitting TRBD2. CDR1 and CDR2 (germline): LGHNT, FRNRAP. V was clipped by 3 bases and J by 1 base; unmatched bases: 6. This CDR3 has 15 amino acids. CDR3 sequence reads: CASGFQSGLSYEQYF. The DNA for the CDR3 is TGTGCTAGTGGTTTCCAGTCGGGACTATCCTACGAGCAGTACTTC.

The chain has TRBV27 and TRBJ2-1; 7 nucleotides line up with TRBD1. This CDR3 contains 13 residues. The V gene's germline CDR1 is MNHEY and CDR2 SMNVEV (reference sequence). The V gene end was trimmed by 5 bases and the J gene end by 9 bases; junction bases not matched to a gene: 7. As DNA, the CDR3 is TGTGCCAGCAGTAGAGACAGGGTGGGTGAGCAGTTCTTC. Its protein is CASSRDRVGEQFF.